The clone carrying this TCR beta chain turned up a few times. This record belongs to a study of blood T cell repertoires in COVID-19. Under the authors' procedure: Reference gene primer amplification gave estimated nucleated cell counts. Profiled with immunoSEQ multiplex PCR; TCRdb holds only in-frame clones, not every one. D and trimming come from the DNA, and the V and J calls and clone size come from that table. The table lists 200,000 to 250,000 clones, approximately 80% of them singletons. Germline values: CDR1 ENHRY, CDR2 SYGVKD. The CDR3 length is 15 residues. J lost 4 bases, V lost 3 bases, and 5 bases had no gene match. Everyone who took part was roughly 18 to 89 years old, and they came from fewer than 25 US areas. Cohort allocation depended upon clinical history that participants reported.

The TCR originated in a man between 60 and 75 years old who had recovered from COVID-19. The sequenced sample was PBMCs or T cells enriched from blood (not recorded which). V is TRBV10-3 and J is TRBJ2-2; 7 nucleotides align to TRBD1. CDR3 nucleotides: TGTGCCATCAGTGAATTCCAGGGGGTCACCGGGGAGCTGTTTTTT. Its translation: CAISEFQGVTGELFF.